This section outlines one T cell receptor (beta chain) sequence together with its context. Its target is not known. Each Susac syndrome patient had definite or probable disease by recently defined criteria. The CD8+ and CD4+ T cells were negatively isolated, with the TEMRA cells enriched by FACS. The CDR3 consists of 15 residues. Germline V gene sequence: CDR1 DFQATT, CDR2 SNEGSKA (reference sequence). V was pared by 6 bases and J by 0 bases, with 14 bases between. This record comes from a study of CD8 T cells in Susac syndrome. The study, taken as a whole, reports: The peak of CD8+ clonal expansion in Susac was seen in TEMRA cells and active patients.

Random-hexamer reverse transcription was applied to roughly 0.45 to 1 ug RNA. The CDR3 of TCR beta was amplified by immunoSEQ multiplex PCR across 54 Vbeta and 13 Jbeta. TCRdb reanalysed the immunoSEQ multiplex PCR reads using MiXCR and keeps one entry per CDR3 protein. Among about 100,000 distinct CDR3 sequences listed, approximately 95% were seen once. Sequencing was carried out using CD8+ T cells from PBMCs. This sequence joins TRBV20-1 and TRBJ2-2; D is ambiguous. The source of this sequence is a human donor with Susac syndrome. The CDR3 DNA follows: TGCAGTGCCAGGTTTCCCGGACCGAACACCGGGGAGCTGTTTTTT. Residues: CSARFPGPNTGELFF.